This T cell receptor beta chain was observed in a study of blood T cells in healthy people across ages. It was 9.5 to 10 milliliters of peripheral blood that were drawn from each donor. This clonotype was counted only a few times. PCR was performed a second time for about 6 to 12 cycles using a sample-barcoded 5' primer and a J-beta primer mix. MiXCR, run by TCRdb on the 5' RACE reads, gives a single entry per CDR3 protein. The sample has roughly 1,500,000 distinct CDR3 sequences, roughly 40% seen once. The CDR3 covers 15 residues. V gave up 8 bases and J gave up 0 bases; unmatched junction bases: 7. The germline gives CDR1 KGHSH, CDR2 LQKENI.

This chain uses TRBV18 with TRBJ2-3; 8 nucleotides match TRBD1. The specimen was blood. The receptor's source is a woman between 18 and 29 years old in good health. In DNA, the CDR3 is TGTGCCAGCAGCCCGGGACAGGTTAGCACAGATACGCAGTATTTT. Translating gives CASSPGQVSTDTQYF. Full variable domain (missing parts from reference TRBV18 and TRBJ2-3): NAGVMQNPRHLVRRRGQEARLRCSPMKGHSHVYWYRQLPEEGLKFMVYLQKENIIDESGMPKERFSAEFPKEGPSILRIQQVVRGDSAAYFCASSPGQVSTDTQYFGPGTRLTVL.